Each of the 24 T cell receptor beta chains below was sequenced from the same sample in a study of identical twins. A single record per CDR3 protein comes from TCRdb applying MiXCR to the 5' RACE reads. The profile shows hundreds of thousands of distinct CDR3 sequences, around 6% of them singletons. Sample: naive T cells sorted from blood. All receptors derive from a man between 18 and 35 years old in good health.

Only a few counts were recorded for this clonotype. The genes are TRBV9 and TRBJ1-2; D might be TRBD1 (5 bases). The CDR3 extends over 15 amino acids. Germline V gene lookup returns CDR1 SGDLS and CDR2 YYNGEE. V lost 3 bases and J 5 bases, leaving 17 bases between the germline ends. The CDR3: CASSASTGTEYGYTF. The CDR3, as DNA: TGTGCCAGCAGCGCCAGTACCGGGACCGAATATGGCTACACCTTC.

This clonotype has at least ten counts. V gene TRBV3-1 combines with J gene TRBJ1-4; D uncertain. This CDR3 has 13 residues. Trimming took off 2 bases at V and 6 bases at J, with 7 bases between the two ends. The germline V gene has CDR1 LGHDT and CDR2 YNNKEL (reference sequence). CDR3 bases: TGTGCCAGCAGCCAAAGTGGGGATGAAAAACTGTTTTTT. This translates into CASSQSGDEKLFF.

This clonotype came up a few times. The CDR3: CASSLSQGLTVDNEQFF. DNA for the CDR3: TGTGCCAGCAGCCTCTCCCAGGGGTTAACGGTAGACAATGAGCAGTTCTTC. The rearrangement links TRBV7-9 to TRBJ2-1; possibly TRBD1 for D (6 bases). Germline assignment: CDR1 SEHNR and CDR2 FQNEAQ (reference sequence). Trimming cost V 5 bases and J 5 bases, with 22 bases left between them. The CDR3 sequence is 17 residues long.

This clonotype was counted at least ten times. The genes are TRBV10-3 and TRBJ1-1, with D unclear. Trimming took 1 base from V and 11 from J, leaving 8 bases between them. CDR1 is ENHRY, CDR2 SYGVKD, per germline. The CDR3 is 11 residues long. CDR3: CAISEFGDAFF. In DNA, the CDR3 is TGTGCCATCAGTGAGTTCGGGGATGCTTTCTTT.

This clonotype was picked up many times. The chain combines TRBV28 with TRBJ2-7, with D maybe TRBD1 (5 bases). V shed 3 bases and J shed 0 bases, with 9 bases lying between them. The V gene's germline CDR1 is MDHEN and CDR2 SYDVKM. This CDR3 is 14 amino acids long. DNA of the CDR3: TGTGCCAGCAGTTTCGCAGGGATCTCCTACGAGCAGTACTTC. The encoded protein is CASSFAGISYEQYF.

This clonotype occurred many times. The chain has TRBV20-1 and TRBJ2-7; no firm D call. The CDR3 consists of 13 residues. Germline CDR1 reads DFQATT; CDR2 reads SNEGSKA (reference sequence). The germline V and J ends were trimmed by 4 bases and 6 bases, with 16 bases remaining between them. The DNA for the CDR3 is TGCAGTGCTACCCTAATGGGCCAGGTCGAGCAGTACGTC. This gives the protein CSATLMGQVEQYV.

In its sample, this clonotype was seen a few times. The V call is TRBV7-9, the J call TRBJ1-2, with a possible D match to TRBD1 (5 bases). This CDR3 is built from 13 residues. V was clipped by 5 bases and J by 0 bases, with 7 bases between them. The germline V gene has CDR1 SEHNR and CDR2 FQNEAQ (reference sequence). Here the CDR3 reads CASSRGPNYGYTF. In nucleotides, the CDR3 is TGTGCCAGCAGCAGGGGTCCTAACTATGGCTACACCTTC.

V gene TRBV20-1 combines with J gene TRBJ2-5; D remains ambiguous. The V gene's germline CDR1 is DFQATT and CDR2 SNEGSKA (reference sequence). V was trimmed by 5 bases and J by 2 bases, leaving 9 bases between them. The length of the CDR3 is 12 residues. The CDR3 nucleotides are TGCAGTGCTGCCTCCCGACAAGAGACCCAGTACTTC. It codes for CSAASRQETQYF.

This clonotype was detected many times. The chain is built from TRBV24-1 and TRBJ1-5; 7 nucleotides align to TRBD1. Germline V gene sequence: CDR1 KGHDR, CDR2 SFDVKD. The CDR3 has 14 amino acids. The V segment lost 9 bases and the J segment 2 bases; nucleotides outside the gene matches: 6. The CDR3 region is CATADRAGNQPQHF. DNA of the CDR3: TGTGCCACCGCAGACAGGGCTGGCAATCAGCCCCAGCATTTT.

A few counts support this clonotype. The J gene is TRBJ2-2, the V gene TRBV24-1; 10 positions match TRBD1. The CDR3 extends over 17 amino acids. Germline lookup yields CDR1 KGHDR and CDR2 SFDVKD. The V and J ends lost 6 bases and 0 bases, in that order; junction bases with no gene match: 6. In nucleotides, the CDR3 is TGTGCCACCAGTCGGGCTGACAGGGGGCCGAACACCGGGGAGCTGTTTTTT. Translated, it gives CATSRADRGPNTGELFF.

This clonotype occurred many times. The V and J genes are TRBV11-1 and TRBJ2-2; possibly TRBD1 for D (6 bases). The CDR3 contains 18 residues. CDR1 SGHAT and CDR2 FQDESV come from the germline V gene (reference sequence). Trimming shortened V by 3 bases and J by 3 bases, and 20 bases separated the two germline ends. The CDR3 DNA reads as TGTGCCAGCAGCTTCGGTCGGGTGTCGGACAGAGACACCGGGGAGCTGTTTTTT. Translation: CASSFGRVSDRDTGELFF. Supplemented by reference TRBV11-1 and TRBJ2-2, the full variable domain reads EAEVAQSPRYKITEKSQAVAFWCDPISGHATLYWYRQILGQGPELLVQFQDESVVDDSQLPKDRFSAERLKGVDSTLKIQPAELGDSAMYLCASSFGRVSDRDTGELFFGEGSRLTVL.

Ten or more counts support this clonotype. The rearrangement uses TRBV7-9 and TRBJ2-1, with 8 bases matching TRBD2. In germline, CDR1 is SEHNR, CDR2 FQNEAQ (reference sequence). This CDR3 comprises 14 residues. V gave up 5 bases and J gave up 9 bases; unmatched junction bases: 9. The CDR3 here is CASSRQGLALEQFF. As DNA, the CDR3 is TGTGCCAGCAGCCGACAAGGACTAGCTCTTGAGCAGTTCTTC.

This clonotype was counted at least ten times. The chain uses TRBV6-5 and TRBJ1-5; the D gene is possibly TRBD1 (5 bases). CDR1 is MNHEY, CDR2 SVGAGI, per germline. The CDR3 consists of 15 residues. Trimming took 2 bases from V and 1 from J, leaving 9 bases between them. CDR3 bases: TGTGCCAGCAGTTACACCCGGGACAGCAATCAGCCCCAGCATTTT. It specifies CASSYTRDSNQPQHF.

This rearrangement joins TRBV4-3 to TRBJ2-1; 7 bases agree with TRBD2. Trimming took 0 bases from V and 1 from J; bases not matched to a gene: 6. CDR3 size: 17 residues. Germline V gene lookup returns CDR1 LGHNA and CDR2 YSLEER. The CDR3 region is CASSQDPWGGSYNEQFF. As DNA, the CDR3 is TGCGCCAGCAGCCAAGACCCCTGGGGGGGTTCCTACAATGAGCAGTTCTTC.

This clonotype was observed many times. This rearrangement joins TRBV24-1 to TRBJ1-5; 8 bases are a match to TRBD1. CDR1 KGHDR and CDR2 SFDVKD come from the germline V gene. The CDR3 sequence is 13 residues long. Unmatched junction bases numbered 5, after V lost 7 bases and J lost 7 bases. CDR3 protein: CATRQGDRQPQHF. The CDR3 coding sequence is TGTGCCACCAGACAGGGGGACAGGCAGCCCCAGCATTTT.

This chain links TRBV5-6 with TRBJ2-5; D ambiguous. With 2 bases removed from V and 3 bases from J, the gap between germline ends came to 8 bases. The CDR3 sequence is 13 residues long. The germline V gene has CDR1 SGHDT and CDR2 YYEEEE. In DNA, the CDR3 is TGTGCCAGCAGCTTCAGAGTAAAAGAGACCCAGTACTTC. It is translated as CASSFRVKETQYF.

This clonotype has at least ten counts. The rearrangement joins TRBV29-1 to TRBJ2-7; 9 positions agree with TRBD2. This CDR3 spans 12 amino acids. V dropped 7 bases and J dropped 5; count of bases not matched to a gene: 6. CDR1 and CDR2 from the germline V gene are SQVTM and ANQGSEA. CDR3 nucleotides: TGCAGCGCCGGGACTAGCCGAGACGAGCAGTACTTC. Its translation is CSAGTSRDEQYF.

The sample holds many counts of this clonotype. CDR3 in DNA: TGCAGTGCAAGGGAGGTGCGAAAGGAACCAGATACGCAGTATTTT. It encodes CSAREVRKEPDTQYF. V is TRBV20-1 and J is TRBJ2-3; maybe TRBD2 (6 bases). The length of the CDR3 is 15 residues. V lost 6 bases to trimming and J lost 4 bases, with 20 bases between them. CDR1 is DFQATT and CDR2 is SNEGSKA in the germline V gene (reference sequence).

This clonotype has more than one count but fewer than ten. At one boundary the junction diverges from the germline segment, which might be a read error. The chain joins TRBV6-5 to TRBJ2-5; D perhaps matches TRBD2 (5 bases). Germline CDR1 reads MNHEY; CDR2 reads SVGAGI. There are 12 residues in the CDR3. Here the CDR3 reads CASSYSGGRPSF. The CDR3 bases are TGTGCCAGCAGTTACTCGGGCGGGCGACCAAGCTTC.

This clonotype was seen many times. V gene TRBV29-1 combines with J gene TRBJ2-5; D is possibly TRBD1 (6 bases). CDR3 length equals 14 residues. Germline CDR1 is SQVTM and CDR2 is ANQGSEA. V lost 6 bases, J lost 2 bases, and 16 bases lay in between. CDR3 in DNA: TGCAGCGTGGTGACTCAGGGGCAGCAAGAGACCCAGTACTTC. Its protein product is CSVVTQGQQETQYF.

This clonotype showed up just a few times. The chain joins TRBV29-1 to TRBJ2-7, with D perhaps TRBD1 (5 bases). Per germline, CDR1 SQVTM and CDR2 ANQGSEA. The CDR3 is 13 residues long. Trimming removed 8 bases at V and 0 bases at J, with 14 bases between. The CDR3: CSFLTENSYEQYF. DNA for the CDR3: TGCAGCTTCTTGACAGAGAACTCCTACGAGCAGTACTTC.

This clonotype has a count of ten or more. The chain couples TRBV5-5 to TRBJ2-2, with D perhaps matching TRBD2 (5 bases). The V and J ends lost 2 bases and 0 bases respectively, with 14 bases between them. The CDR3 is 17 residues long. The germline CDR1 and CDR2 sequences are SGHKS and YYEKEE (reference sequence). CDR3 region: CASSLEPTGTNTGELFF. The CDR3, as DNA: TGTGCCAGCAGCTTAGAACCGACCGGGACGAACACCGGGGAGCTGTTTTTT.

This clonotype came up many times. V and J are TRBV20-1 and TRBJ2-3; TRBD2 aligns across 10 bases. J lost 4 bases, V lost 5 bases, and 3 bases had no gene match. This CDR3 region has 13 residues. Germline V gives CDR1 DFQATT, CDR2 SNEGSKA (reference sequence). CDR3 bases: TGCAGTGCTTGGACTAGCGGCGCAGATACGCAGTATTTT. Protein product: CSAWTSGADTQYF.

This clonotype was counted at least ten times. This chain uses TRBV4-1 with TRBJ2-7, with 9 bases identical to TRBD1. The CDR3 contains 13 residues. Germline values: CDR1 MGHRA, CDR2 YSYEKL. Trimming at V came to 3 bases and at J to 7 bases, leaving 4 bases not matched to a gene. The CDR3: CASSHLTGGEQYV. CDR3 nucleotides: TGCGCCAGCAGCCACTTGACAGGGGGTGAGCAGTACGTC.